A single sample gave rise to the 30 T cell receptor beta chains below, sequenced in a study of OX40 agonist ivuxolimab in advanced cancers. Produced via immunoSEQ multiplex PCR; TCRdb's table is partial and in-frame only. The sample includes about 20,000 clones, under 90% of them seen just once. Here the sequenced sample was CD4+ or CD8+ T cells sorted from blood, taken in a trial of the OX40 agonist ivuxolimab. Receptors were obtained from an adult with an advanced solid tumor such as melanoma, head and neck, liver or kidney cancer.

The chain links TRBV10-2 to TRBJ2-1; D uncertain. CDR1 is WSHSY and CDR2 is SAAADI in the germline V gene. Deletions cut 5 bases from V and 0 bases from J, with 8 bases between. The CDR3 totals 14 residues. CDR3 coding DNA: TGCGCCAGCAGTACTACGAGCTCCTACAATGAGCAGTTCTTC. The encoded protein is CASSTTSSYNEQFF.

The chain uses TRBV2 and TRBJ2-1; possibly TRBD2 for D (6 bases). V was cut by 8 bases and J by 4 bases, with 24 bases left in between. Per germline, CDR1 SNHLY and CDR2 FYNNEI. CDR3 length: 17 amino acids. This chain's CDR3 is CASGGDSGPNLYNEQFF. The CDR3 DNA follows: TGTGCCAGCGGAGGGGACTCCGGGCCTAACCTTTACAATGAGCAGTTCTTC.

Written as DNA, the CDR3 is TGTGCTAGTGGTTTGGGGGACAGGGTCATGGAGACCCAGTACTTC. Translated: CASGLGDRVMETQYF. This rearrangement joins TRBV12-5 to TRBJ2-5; 9 bases line up with TRBD1. Germline loops: CDR1 LGHNT, CDR2 FRNRAP. Germline trimming cut 1 base from V and 5 bases from J; bases unmatched to any gene: 5. This CDR3 has 15 residues.

This chain links TRBV6-5 with TRBJ1-1; D is possibly TRBD1 (6 bases). Germline V CDR1 and CDR2: MNHEY, SVGAGI. This CDR3 spans 11 amino acids. Trimming took 10 bases from V and 4 from J, leaving 10 bases between them. The CDR3, as DNA: TGTGCCACCAAAGGGGGCACTGAAGCTTTCTTT. Residues: CATKGGTEAFF.

The V call is TRBV18, the J call TRBJ1-1; tentative D call: TRBD1 (6 bases). Trimming took 2 bases from V and 1 from J, leaving 8 bases between them. Per germline, CDR1 KGHSH and CDR2 LQKENI. This CDR3 is built from 14 residues. The CDR3, as DNA: TGTGCCAGCTCACCAGACAGGAGGAACACTGAAGCTTTCTTT. Translated: CASSPDRRNTEAFF.

The chain joins TRBV10-3 to TRBJ2-3; 7 bases align to TRBD2. The V segment lost 0 bases and the J segment 2 bases; nucleotides outside the gene matches: 5. The CDR3 length is 16 residues. Germline loops: CDR1 ENHRY, CDR2 SYGVKD. CDR3 nucleotides: TGTGCCATCAGTGAGTCGAAACGGGAGGTCACAGATACGCAGTATTTT. Encoded protein: CAISESKREVTDTQYF.

The CDR3, as DNA: TGTGCCAGCAGCAGGACAGGGATCTCCTACGAGCAGTACTTC. Its translation is CASSRTGISYEQYF. The J gene is TRBJ2-7, the V gene TRBV11-2; TRBD1 matches 8 bases. The CDR3 spans 14 residues. The germline gives CDR1 SGHAT, CDR2 FQNNGV. Trimming took 5 bases from V and 0 from J; bases not matched to a gene: 3.

This clone was seen a single time. The rearrangement joins TRBV7-9 to TRBJ2-6, with a tentative D call TRBD1 (6 bases). V dropped 4 bases and J dropped 0 bases, with 19 bases sitting between them. This CDR3 region has 19 residues. Germline CDR1 reads SEHNR; CDR2 reads FQNEAQ (reference sequence). The CDR3, as DNA: TGTGCCAGCAGCTCCCTAAGGGGGACATCCCTCTCTGGGGCCAACGTCCTGACTTTC. This encodes CASSSLRGTSLSGANVLTF. Filled out from reference TRBV7-9 and TRBJ2-6, the complete variable domain reads DTGVSQNPRHKITKRGQNVTFRCDPISEHNRLYWYRQTLGQGPEFLTYFQNEAQLEKSRLLSDRFSAERPKGSFSTLEIQRTEQGDSAMYLCASSSLRGTSLSGANVLTFGAGSRLTVL.

This clone was seen once. The chain recombines TRBV2 with TRBJ2-4, with no clear D. V lost 6 bases, J lost 0 bases, and 18 bases lay in between. The germline gives CDR1 SNHLY, CDR2 FYNNEI. The CDR3 runs to 17 residues. CDR3 amino acids: CASRENTDLLAKNIQYF. CDR3 DNA: TGTGCCAGCAGAGAAAATACAGATCTCTTAGCCAAAAACATTCAGTACTTC.

The chain uses TRBV4-2 and TRBJ1-4; a weak D match, TRBD1 (6 bases). CDR3 length equals 15 residues. CDR1 LGHNA and CDR2 YNFKEQ come from the germline V gene. Trimming stripped 4 bases from V and 8 bases from J, with 17 bases between. CDR3 nucleotides: TGTGCCAGCAGCCGAGGTGGGGGCTTTGGGGAAAAACTGTTTTTT. Its translation is CASSRGGGFGEKLFF.

The chain combines TRBV2 with TRBJ1-5; 8 bases agree with TRBD1. V lost 5 bases and J lost 2; bases outside the gene matches: 5. Per germline, CDR1 SNHLY and CDR2 FYNNEI. CDR3 length: 15 amino acids. This CDR3 reads CASSQGAVGNQPQHF. CDR3 DNA: TGTGCCAGCAGTCAGGGGGCGGTAGGCAATCAGCCCCAGCATTTT.

CDR3: CASSLSAIHEQYF. CDR3 DNA sequence: TGTGCCAGCAGCTTGTCGGCGATCCACGAGCAGTACTTC. The V gene is TRBV5-6, the J gene TRBJ2-7; no clear D. CDR3 length equals 13 residues. V lost 1 base and J 5 bases, leaving 10 bases between the germline ends. The germline V gene encodes CDR1 SGHDT and CDR2 YYEEEE.

In DNA form, the CDR3 reads TGTGCCAGCAGCGGTGGACCCCCTGACTACTATGGCTACACCTTC. Its translation: CASSGGPPDYYGYTF. The V gene is TRBV7-3, the J gene TRBJ1-2; D is undetermined. This CDR3 has 15 amino acids. CDR1 SGHTA and CDR2 FQGTGA come from the germline V gene. V lost 5 bases and J 3 bases, leaving 16 bases between the germline ends.

This clone was detected only once. The V and J genes are TRBV29-1 and TRBJ2-2; 7 positions agree with TRBD1. This CDR3 region has 12 residues. Germline-derived CDR1 and CDR2 are SQVTM and ANQGSEA. V lost 7 bases and J lost 5; bases outside the gene matches: 4. Written as DNA, the CDR3 is TGCAGCGGATCAGGGGGAACCGGGGAGCTGTTTTTT. It specifies CSGSGGTGELFF.

The chain couples TRBV5-4 to TRBJ1-3; D gene unclear. The germline V and J ends were trimmed by 7 bases and 8 bases, with 10 bases remaining between them. The germline V gene has CDR1 SGHNT and CDR2 YYREEE (reference sequence). The CDR3 has 11 amino acids. CDR3 bases: TGTGCCAGCCGTTCTGGGGACACCATATATTTT. It yields the protein CASRSGDTIYF.

The V call is TRBV19, the J call TRBJ1-2; a possible D gene is TRBD1 (6 bases). Per germline, CDR1 LNHDA and CDR2 SQIVND (reference sequence). This CDR3 has 14 amino acids. With 9 bases removed from V and 3 bases from J, the gap between germline ends came to 17 bases. The CDR3 nucleotides are TGTGCCAGCACCAGCAGGGGCATCGACTATGGCTACACCTTC. Encoded protein: CASTSRGIDYGYTF.

The chain recombines TRBV5-4 with TRBJ2-7, with TRBD1 identical over 7 bases. CDR1 and CDR2 from the germline V gene are SGHNT and YYREEE (reference sequence). The CDR3 covers 15 residues. V gave up 0 bases and J gave up 1 base; unmatched junction bases: 4. The CDR3 DNA follows: TGTGCCAGCAGCTTGGGGCAGGGGGTATCCTACGAGCAGTACTTC. The encoded protein is CASSLGQGVSYEQYF.

The CDR3 DNA reads TGCAGCGTTGAAGCGTTGACAGACTATGGCTACACCTTC. Its protein is CSVEALTDYGYTF. The chain uses TRBV29-1 and TRBJ1-2, with a weak D call TRBD1 (5 bases). Trimming removed 1 base from V and 3 bases from J, with 9 bases in between. The CDR3 is 13 amino acids. Germline values: CDR1 SQVTM, CDR2 ANQGSEA.

This clone was found many times. CDR3 coding DNA: TGTGCCAGCAGCCCCGAGGGGTTTAGCTCCTACGAGCAGTACTTC. Its protein is CASSPEGFSSYEQYF. This sequence joins TRBV5-8 and TRBJ2-7; D could derive from TRBD1 or TRBD2 (5 bases each). The CDR3 sequence is 15 residues long. Germline assignment: CDR1 SGHTS and CDR2 YDEGEE. V lost 4 bases and J lost 0, with 14 bases in between.

This clone was seen just once. V usage is TRBV19 and J usage is TRBJ2-1; 7 nucleotides agree with TRBD1. The CDR3 consists of 13 residues. J lost 8 bases, V lost 5 bases, and 6 bases had no gene match. Germline CDR1 LNHDA, CDR2 SQIVND (reference sequence). The DNA for the CDR3 is TGTGCCAGTAGTTTGGGACAGAGCGATGAGCAGTTCTTC. Its protein is CASSLGQSDEQFF.

The chain has TRBV5-6 and TRBJ1-5, with a possible D match to TRBD1 (6 bases). The CDR3 runs 15 residues. V was shortened by 4 bases and J by 2 bases, with 13 bases between the two germline ends. From germline, CDR1 is SGHDT and CDR2 YYEEEE. The CDR3 DNA follows: TGTGCCAGCAGCCACAGGGAATTGGGCAATCAGCCCCAGCATTTT. It codes for CASSHRELGNQPQHF. Variable domain in full (rest from reference TRBV5-6 and TRBJ1-5): DAGVTQSPTHLIKTRGQQVTLRCSPKSGHDTVSWYQQALGQGPQFIFQYYEEEERQRGNFPDRFSGHQFPNYSSELNVNALLLGDSALYLCASSHRELGNQPQHFGDGTRLSIL.

The V gene is TRBV5-4, the J gene TRBJ1-1, with D unclear. CDR3 length: 14 residues. Germline V gene lookup returns CDR1 SGHNT and CDR2 YYREEE (reference sequence). Trimming removed 0 bases from V and 4 bases from J, with 10 bases in between. The CDR3 DNA follows: TGTGCCAGCAGCTTGGCCGTGGGAGTCACTGAAGCTTTCTTT. Protein: CASSLAVGVTEAFF.

The V gene is TRBV27, the J gene TRBJ1-4, with D perhaps matching TRBD1 (5 bases). V was clipped by 2 bases and J by 0 bases, with 13 bases between them. The germline V gene encodes CDR1 MNHEY and CDR2 SMNVEV (reference sequence). The CDR3 length is 17 residues. The CDR3 is CASSLRGARTTNEKLFF. The DNA for the CDR3 is TGTGCCAGCAGTTTAAGAGGGGCCCGCACAACTAATGAAAAACTGTTTTTT.

Points on this clone: One end of the junction is discordant with germline, which a read error may explain. The chain recombines TRBV7-7 with TRBJ2-5; D is possibly TRBD1 (6 bases). CDR1 is SSHAT, CDR2 FNYEAQ, per germline (reference sequence). CDR3 length: 15 residues. The CDR3: CASSLGQGYQETQYF. In DNA, the CDR3 is TGTGCTAGCAGCTTAGGTCAGGGGTACCAAGAGACCCAGTACTTC.

The chain couples TRBV5-8 to TRBJ2-1, with D possibly being TRBD2 (6 bases). Trimming stripped 4 bases from V and 5 bases from J, with 10 bases between. Looked up from germline, CDR1 is SGHTS and CDR2 is YDEGEE. This CDR3 contains 13 residues. CDR3 in DNA: TGTGCCAGCAGCCGACTAGGGAACAATGAGCAGTTCTTC. Translation gives CASSRLGNNEQFF. Using reference TRBV5-8 and TRBJ2-1 for the parts outside the CDR3, the full variable domain is EAGVTQSPTHLIKTRGQQATLRCSPISGHTSVYWYQQALGLGLQFLLWYDEGEERNRGNFPPRFSGRQFPNYSSELNVNALELEDSALYLCASSRLGNNEQFFGPGTRLTVL.

This chain uses TRBV18 with TRBJ2-7; D possibly corresponds to TRBD2 (5 bases). The CDR3 contains 15 residues. The V end lost 4 bases, the J end lost 0 bases, and 13 bases lay between the germline ends. Germline V gene sequence: CDR1 KGHSH, CDR2 LQKENI. The CDR3 region is CASSLEAGDSYEQYF. The CDR3 DNA reads TGTGCCAGCTCACTGGAGGCAGGCGACTCCTACGAGCAGTACTTC. The full variable domain, completed using reference TRBV18 and TRBJ2-7, is NAGVMQNPRHLVRRRGQEARLRCSPMKGHSHVYWYRQLPEEGLKFMVYLQKENIIDESGMPKERFSAEFPKEGPSILRIQQVVRGDSAAYFCASSLEAGDSYEQYFGPGTRLTVT.

In this sample, this clone turned up once. This chain joins TRBV19 and TRBJ2-3; 9 bases are a match to TRBD2. The CDR3 spans 16 residues. The V gene's germline CDR1 is LNHDA and CDR2 SQIVND (reference sequence). The V and J ends lost 5 bases and 2 bases, in that order; junction bases with no gene match: 8. This chain's CDR3 is CASSGPSGTATDTQYF. In DNA, the CDR3 is TGTGCCAGTAGTGGTCCTAGCGGGACCGCCACAGATACGCAGTATTTT.

CDR3 coding DNA: TGTGCCAGCAGCCCCGACACCGGGGAGCTGTTTTTT. It codes for CASSPDTGELFF. This chain joins TRBV12-1 and TRBJ2-2; the table's D call, TRBD2, was not checked against the DNA. TRBV12-1 is an annotated pseudogene. This CDR3 is 12 amino acids long.

The J gene is TRBJ1-2, the V gene TRBV27; 12 bases agree with TRBD1. The CDR3 runs 16 residues. Trimming cost V 1 base and J 7 bases; bases outside gene matches: 7. Per the germline V gene, CDR1 is MNHEY and CDR2 is SMNVEV (reference sequence). The CDR3 here is CASSLWPGQGASGYTF. DNA for the CDR3: TGTGCCAGCAGTTTATGGCCGGGACAGGGGGCGAGTGGCTACACCTTC.

The CDR3 DNA reads TGTGCCAGCAGCCTGACAGGTGACTATAGCAATCAGCCCCAGCATTTT. Amino acid sequence: CASSLTGDYSNQPQHF. V and J are TRBV27 and TRBJ1-5; D is possibly TRBD1 (6 bases). Per germline, CDR1 MNHEY and CDR2 SMNVEV (reference sequence). Trimming took 6 bases from V and 0 from J, leaving 15 bases between them. The CDR3 sequence is 16 residues long.